Below are 19 T cell receptor beta chains sequenced from a single sample in a study of blood T cell repertoires in COVID-19. Assay used: immunoSEQ multiplex PCR; TCRdb lists only in-frame clones, some missing. The data hold about 290,000 clones, with around four fifths observed a single time. Sample: peripheral blood. The receptors shown here come from a woman in her forties or fifties with active or convalescent COVID-19.

This chain connects TRBV15 to TRBJ2-7, with 11 bases lining up with TRBD2. The CDR3 loop spans 16 amino acids. V lost 4 bases, J lost 3 bases, and 8 bases stayed unmatched. Looked up from germline, CDR1 is LNHNV and CDR2 is YYDKDF (reference sequence). The CDR3 DNA reads TGTGCCACCAGCACGGGACCTAGCGGGAGGCGCTACGAGCAGTACTTC. The encoded protein is CATSTGPSGRRYEQYF.

The chain recombines TRBV7-2 with TRBJ1-4; TRBD1 matches 7 bases. Per germline, CDR1 SGHTA and CDR2 FQGNSA. The CDR3 is made up of 18 amino acids. Trimming cost V 4 bases and J 0 bases; bases outside gene matches: 11. CDR3 region: CASSSGTEAGATNEKLFF. The CDR3 DNA is TGTGCCAGCAGCTCCGGGACAGAAGCCGGTGCAACTAATGAAAAACTGTTTTTT. The full variable domain, with the rest looked up from reference TRBV7-2 and TRBJ1-4, is GAGVSQSPSNKVTEKGKDVELRCDPISGHTALYWYRQSLGQGLEFLIYFQGNSAPDKSGLPSDRFSAERTGGSVSTLTIQRTQQEDSAVYLCASSSGTEAGATNEKLFFGSGTQLSVL.

The chain recombines TRBV7-5 with TRBJ1-1. TRBV7-5 is listed as a pseudogene. The CDR3 sequence is 11 residues long. This CDR3 is CALLLNTEAFF. CDR3 bases: TGTGCTCTACTACTTAACACTGAAGCTTTCTTT.

The chain employs TRBV2 and TRBJ1-4; 7 bases line up with TRBD1. Germline V gene data show CDR1 as SNHLY and CDR2 as FYNNEI. The CDR3 is 15 amino acids. V lost 6 bases, J lost 8 bases, and 12 bases stayed unmatched. The CDR3 nucleotides read TGTGCCAGCAGCAAAGAAGGGACAGTCCTAGAAAAACTGTTTTTT. It encodes CASSKEGTVLEKLFF.

The V and J genes are TRBV7-9 and TRBJ1-5; the D gene is possibly TRBD1 (6 bases). CDR1 and CDR2 (germline): SEHNR, FQNEAQ (reference sequence). The V gene lost 5 bases and the J gene lost 6 bases, with 17 bases spanning the gap. The CDR3 sequence is 15 residues long. In DNA form, the CDR3 reads TGTGCCAGCAGCGCAGTCGGCAGGGGAAGTCAGCCCCAGCATTTT. This encodes CASSAVGRGSQPQHF.

CDR3 nucleotide sequence: TGTGCCAGTAGTACATCCTCGGTCTACGAGCAGTACTTC. Translated, it gives CASSTSSVYEQYF. V usage is TRBV19 and J usage is TRBJ2-7; D is uncertain. V lost 4 bases to trimming and J lost 3 bases, with 10 bases between them. CDR3 size: 13 residues. CDR1 is LNHDA and CDR2 is SQIVND in the germline V gene (reference sequence).

This clone was recorded only once. The gene calls are TRBV5-1 and TRBJ1-2; D is unresolved. V was shortened by 4 bases and J by 3 bases, with 19 bases between the two germline ends. The germline gives CDR1 SGHRS, CDR2 YFSETQ. The CDR3 sequence is 16 residues long. CDR3 nucleotides: TGCGCCAGCAGCCCGGAGGGCAGGTTCACTTACTATGGCTACACCTTC. Encoded protein: CASSPEGRFTYYGYTF.

The chain recombines TRBV7-8 with TRBJ2-1; a possible D gene is TRBD2 (7 bases). From germline, CDR1 is SGHVS and CDR2 FQNEAQ. This CDR3 comprises 12 residues. The V gene lost 5 bases and the J gene lost 12 bases, with 14 bases spanning the gap. CDR3 loop: CASSLGGRGQFF. DNA for the CDR3: TGTGCCAGCAGCCTCGGGGGGCGGGGGCAGTTCTTC.

The rearrangement links TRBV15 to TRBJ1-2; D is possibly TRBD1 (5 bases). The V and J ends lost 11 bases and 0 bases respectively, with 22 bases between them. The CDR3 is made up of 16 amino acids. CDR1 and CDR2 from the germline V gene are LNHNV and YYDKDF (reference sequence). DNA of the CDR3: TGTGCCGCCGCGGGGGAGACGGGACCTGCTAACTATGGCTACACCTTC. Its translation: CAAAGETGPANYGYTF.

This chain connects TRBV11-2 to TRBJ2-7, with 10 positions matching TRBD1. Germline CDR1 SGHAT, CDR2 FQNNGV. V trimming: 2 bases; J trimming: 6 bases; junction bases outside the gene matches: 7. This CDR3 comprises 15 residues. The DNA of the CDR3 is TGTGCCAGCAGCTTACCCCTCCGGGACAGGGGCGAGCAGTACTTC. It translates to CASSLPLRDRGEQYF.

The chain carries TRBV5-4 and TRBJ2-2; 12 bases map to TRBD1. With 5 bases clipped from V and 5 bases from J, the junction kept 7 bases outside the gene matches. The CDR3 consists of 16 residues. Germline V gives CDR1 SGHNT, CDR2 YYREEE (reference sequence). The CDR3 coding sequence is TGTGCCAGCAGTTCGGGACAGGGGGCTTGGACCGGGGAGCTGTTTTTT. It specifies CASSSGQGAWTGELFF. The full variable domain, rest sourced from reference TRBV5-4 and TRBJ2-2, is ETGVTQSPTHLIKTRGQQVTLRCSSQSGHNTVSWYQQALGQGPQFIFQYYREEENGRGNFPPRFSGLQFPNYSSELNVNALELDDSALYLCASSSGQGAWTGELFFGEGSRLTVL.

This clone showed up just once. The rearrangement joins TRBV19 to TRBJ1-4; TRBD1 might be the D (5 bases). V was trimmed by 6 bases and J by 7 bases, leaving 12 bases between them. The CDR3 spans 13 residues. Germline CDR1 reads LNHDA; CDR2 reads SQIVND (reference sequence). The CDR3 sequence is CASSRTRTEKLFF. The CDR3 bases are TGTGCCAGTAGCCGGACACGAACTGAAAAACTGTTTTTT.

The genes are TRBV5-6 and TRBJ2-1; 9 positions agree with TRBD2. The J segment lost 4 bases and the V segment lost 4 bases, leaving 12 bases of the junction unmatched. The CDR3 is 17 amino acids. CDR1 and CDR2 (germline): SGHDT, YYEEEE. CDR3 sequence: CASSIGTSLTRYNEQFF. The CDR3 DNA reads as TGTGCCAGCAGCATAGGGACTAGCTTGACCAGGTACAATGAGCAGTTCTTC.

V gene TRBV5-5 combines with J gene TRBJ2-1; unclear D gene. Germline values: CDR1 SGHKS, CDR2 YYEKEE (reference sequence). V was clipped by 0 bases and J by 10 bases, with 8 bases between them. The CDR3 extends over 12 amino acids. The CDR3 protein is CASSLALPEQFF. The CDR3, as DNA: TGTGCCAGCAGCTTGGCACTACCCGAGCAGTTCTTC.

The V and J genes are TRBV11-2 and TRBJ1-2, with D possibly matching TRBD1 (6 bases). This CDR3 contains 15 residues. Between the trimmed V and J ends, which lost 5 bases and 3 bases, there was a span of 16 bases. Looked up from germline, CDR1 is SGHAT and CDR2 is FQNNGV. CDR3 nucleotides: TGTGCCAGCAGCCCCTTGAGGGGGGGTGACTATGGCTACACCTTC. Translation: CASSPLRGGDYGYTF.

The V gene is TRBV19, the J gene TRBJ2-6, with TRBD1 matching 10 bases. In germline, CDR1 is LNHDA, CDR2 SQIVND (reference sequence). Trimming removed 7 bases from V and 2 bases from J; junction bases left unmatched: 11. This CDR3 has 18 residues. The CDR3 sequence is CASTPQGQGVTGANVLTF. The CDR3 DNA reads TGTGCCAGTACCCCTCAAGGACAGGGGGTAACTGGGGCCAACGTCCTGACTTTC.

The CDR3: CASSSRTLAGGTDTQYF. The CDR3 region has the DNA TGTGCCAGCAGCTCCCGCACCTTAGCGGGAGGGACAGATACGCAGTATTTT. The chain employs TRBV11-2 and TRBJ2-3, with 11 bases aligning to TRBD2. The CDR3 has 17 amino acids. The V and J ends lost 4 bases and 3 bases, in that order; junction bases with no gene match: 9. CDR1 SGHAT and CDR2 FQNNGV come from the germline V gene.

The CDR3 region has the DNA TGTGCCAGCAGCGGGTTTCGGACAGAACAAGAGACCCAGTACTTC. Its translation is CASSGFRTEQETQYF. The chain uses TRBV7-9 and TRBJ2-5, with D possibly being TRBD1 (6 bases). CDR3 size: 15 residues. Per germline, CDR1 SEHNR and CDR2 FQNEAQ (reference sequence). V lost 5 bases to trimming and J lost 2 bases, with 15 bases between them. The full variable domain, completed using reference TRBV7-9 and TRBJ2-5, is DTGVSQNPRHKITKRGQNVTFRCDPISEHNRLYWYRQTLGQGPEFLTYFQNEAQLEKSRLLSDRFSAERPKGSFSTLEIQRTEQGDSAMYLCASSGFRTEQETQYFGPGTRLLVL.

In its sample, this clone was seen once. The chain couples TRBV10-3 to TRBJ2-5; weak D call: TRBD2 (6 bases). Trimming stripped 4 bases from V and 3 bases from J, with 6 bases between. Germline V gene sequence: CDR1 ENHRY, CDR2 SYGVKD. The CDR3 contains 12 residues. The chain's CDR3 is CAISGREETQYF. The CDR3 nucleotides read TGTGCCATCAGTGGGAGGGAAGAGACCCAGTACTTC.